This record covers a single T cell receptor (beta chain). Its matching antigen is unknown. The germline gives CDR1 MGHDK, CDR2 SYGVNS. Trimming cost V 6 bases and J 5 bases, with 27 bases left between them. The CDR3 extends over 18 amino acids. This entry belongs to a study of T cell repertoires in ileal Crohn's disease. Study findings and constraints: High-frequency clones were more common in sorted CD8 than CD4 cells.

TCRdb's copy holds only in-frame clones and misses some; the assay was immunoSEQ multiplex PCR. The sample holds around 1,900 clones, approximately 80% seen once. Patients were adults with ileal or ileocolonic Crohn's disease needing resection. The chain carries TRBV25-1 and TRBJ2-3, with a weak D call TRBD1 (7 bases). Source material: ileal tissue. The TCR was taken from an adult with Crohn's disease. The CDR3 loop is CASRPLRDRDRRGDTQYF. In DNA, the CDR3 is TGTGCCAGCAGGCCCTTACGCGACAGGGATCGGCGGGGAGATACGCAGTATTTT.